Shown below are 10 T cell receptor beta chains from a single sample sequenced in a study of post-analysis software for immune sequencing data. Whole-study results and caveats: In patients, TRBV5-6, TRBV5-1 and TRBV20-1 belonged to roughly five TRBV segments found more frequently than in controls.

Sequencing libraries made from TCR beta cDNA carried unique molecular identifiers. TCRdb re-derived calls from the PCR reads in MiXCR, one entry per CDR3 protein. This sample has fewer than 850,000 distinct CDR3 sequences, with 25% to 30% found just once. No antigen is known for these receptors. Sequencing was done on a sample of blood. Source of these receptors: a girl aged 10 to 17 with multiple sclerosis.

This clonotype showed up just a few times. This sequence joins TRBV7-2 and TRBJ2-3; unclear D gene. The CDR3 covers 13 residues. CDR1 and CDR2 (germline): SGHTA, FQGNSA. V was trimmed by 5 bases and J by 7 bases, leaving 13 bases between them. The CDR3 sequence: CASSANSPNTQYF. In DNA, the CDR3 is TGTGCCAGCAGCGCTAATAGTCCCAATACGCAGTATTTT.

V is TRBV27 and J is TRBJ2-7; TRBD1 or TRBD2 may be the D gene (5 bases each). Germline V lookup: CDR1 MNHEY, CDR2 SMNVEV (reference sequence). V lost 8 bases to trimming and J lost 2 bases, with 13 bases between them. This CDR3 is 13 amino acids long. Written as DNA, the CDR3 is TGTGCCAGCGGGGACGGTCTTACCTACGAGCAGTACTTC. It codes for CASGDGLTYEQYF.

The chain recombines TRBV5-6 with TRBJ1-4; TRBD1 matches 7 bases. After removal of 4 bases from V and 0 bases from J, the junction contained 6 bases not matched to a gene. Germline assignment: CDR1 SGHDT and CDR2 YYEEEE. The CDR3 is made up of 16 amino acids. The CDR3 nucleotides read TGTGCCAGCAGCAAAGGACAGGCAGCAACTAATGAAAAACTGTTTTTT. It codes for CASSKGQAATNEKLFF.

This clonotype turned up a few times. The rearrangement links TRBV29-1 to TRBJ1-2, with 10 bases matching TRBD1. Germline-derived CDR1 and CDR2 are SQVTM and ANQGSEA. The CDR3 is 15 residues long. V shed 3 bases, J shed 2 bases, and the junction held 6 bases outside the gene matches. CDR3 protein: CSVDGLGQGNYGYTF. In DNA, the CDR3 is TGCAGCGTTGATGGACTGGGACAGGGGAACTATGGCTACACCTTC.

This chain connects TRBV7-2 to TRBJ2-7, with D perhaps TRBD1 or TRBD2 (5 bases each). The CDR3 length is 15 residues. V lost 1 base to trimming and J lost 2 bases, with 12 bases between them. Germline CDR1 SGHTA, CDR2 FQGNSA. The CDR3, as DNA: TGTGCCAGCAGCTTAGTCGGGGTGGGGGCCTACGAGCAGTACTTC. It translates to CASSLVGVGAYEQYF.

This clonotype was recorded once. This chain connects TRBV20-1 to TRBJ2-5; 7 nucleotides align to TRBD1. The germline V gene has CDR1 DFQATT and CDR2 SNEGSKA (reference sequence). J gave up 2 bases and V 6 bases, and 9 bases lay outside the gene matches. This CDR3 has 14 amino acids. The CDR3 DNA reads TGCAGTGCCACGTATAGCAGGGGGCAAGAGACCCAGTACTTC. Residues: CSATYSRGQETQYF.

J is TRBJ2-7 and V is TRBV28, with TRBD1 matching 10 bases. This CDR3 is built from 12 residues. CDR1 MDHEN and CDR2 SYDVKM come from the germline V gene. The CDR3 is CSHRDRGYEQYF. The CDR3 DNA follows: TGTTCCCACCGGGACAGGGGCTACGAGCAGTACTTC.

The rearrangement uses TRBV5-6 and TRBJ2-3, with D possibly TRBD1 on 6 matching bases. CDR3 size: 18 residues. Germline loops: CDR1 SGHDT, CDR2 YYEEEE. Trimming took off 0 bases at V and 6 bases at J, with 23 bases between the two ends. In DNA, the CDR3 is TGTGCCAGCAGCTTGGGGGCAGGGGCCCCGGATGGGAAGGATACGCAGTATTTT. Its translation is CASSLGAGAPDGKDTQYF.

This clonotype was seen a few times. CDR3 amino acids: CSARVTSGRPYEQYF. In DNA, the CDR3 is TGCAGTGCTAGAGTGACTAGCGGGAGGCCCTACGAGCAGTACTTC. The chain employs TRBV20-1 and TRBJ2-7; 13 bases are a match to TRBD2. The junction had 2 bases not matched to a gene; V was cut back by 1 base and J by 2 bases. From germline, CDR1 is DFQATT and CDR2 SNEGSKA (reference sequence). The CDR3 is made up of 15 amino acids.

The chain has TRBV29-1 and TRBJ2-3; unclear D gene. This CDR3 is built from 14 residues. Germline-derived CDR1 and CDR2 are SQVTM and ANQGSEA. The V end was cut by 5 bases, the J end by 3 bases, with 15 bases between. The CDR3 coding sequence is TGCAGCGTTTTTAAGTACAAAATAACAGATACGCAGTATTTT. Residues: CSVFKYKITDTQYF.